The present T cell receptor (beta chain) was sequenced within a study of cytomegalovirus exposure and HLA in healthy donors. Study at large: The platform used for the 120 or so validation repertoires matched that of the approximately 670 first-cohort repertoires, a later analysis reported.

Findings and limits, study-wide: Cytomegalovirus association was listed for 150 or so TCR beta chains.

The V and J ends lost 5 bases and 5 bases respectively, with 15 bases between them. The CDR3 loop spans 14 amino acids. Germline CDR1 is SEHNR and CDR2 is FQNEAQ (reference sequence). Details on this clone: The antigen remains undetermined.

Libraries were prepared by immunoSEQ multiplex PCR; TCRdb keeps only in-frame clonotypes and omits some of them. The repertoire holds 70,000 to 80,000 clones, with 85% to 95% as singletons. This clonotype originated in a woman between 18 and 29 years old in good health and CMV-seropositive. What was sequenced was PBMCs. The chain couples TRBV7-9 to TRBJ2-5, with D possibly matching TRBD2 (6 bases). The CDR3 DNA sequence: TGTGCCAGCAGCGCGACTAGGATTATGGAGACCCAGTACTTC. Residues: CASSATRIMETQYF.